This TCR beta chain was obtained from a study of regulatory T cells in long-lasting Graves disease. Notes on the study in general: Persistent disease showed a preference for TRBV28, TRBJ1-2 and TRBJ2-5.

Sample time point: newly diagnosed GD, antithyroid drugs for less than 3 months. Construction of the TCR library relied on RNA isolated from PBMCs. Through Arm-PCR of CDR3 regions and iRepertoire HTBI primers, TCR beta libraries were built. TCRdb processed the multiplex PCR reads anew with MiXCR; each CDR3 protein has one entry. This table holds more than 350,000 distinct CDR3 sequences, about 16% found once. Germline V lookup: CDR1 DFQATT, CDR2 SNEGSKA (reference sequence). This CDR3 region has 15 residues. With 0 bases removed from V and 7 bases from J, the gap between germline ends came to 15 bases. This clonotype was detected ten times or more. The antigen remains undetermined. These same records also appear under a second study, on T cells in Graves' hyperthyroidism and ophthalmopathy.

The genes are TRBV20-1 and TRBJ1-4, with TRBD1 as a possible D gene (5 bases). Sequences were derived from peripheral blood mononuclear cells (PBMCs), sampled at new diagnosis, from a patient treated with antithyroid drugs. The receptor was derived from a woman aged 25 to 39 with Graves disease. In DNA form, the CDR3 reads TGCAGTGCTAGAGAGACGGGACCCGTTGGTGAAAAACTGTTTTTT. This translates into CSARETGPVGEKLFF.